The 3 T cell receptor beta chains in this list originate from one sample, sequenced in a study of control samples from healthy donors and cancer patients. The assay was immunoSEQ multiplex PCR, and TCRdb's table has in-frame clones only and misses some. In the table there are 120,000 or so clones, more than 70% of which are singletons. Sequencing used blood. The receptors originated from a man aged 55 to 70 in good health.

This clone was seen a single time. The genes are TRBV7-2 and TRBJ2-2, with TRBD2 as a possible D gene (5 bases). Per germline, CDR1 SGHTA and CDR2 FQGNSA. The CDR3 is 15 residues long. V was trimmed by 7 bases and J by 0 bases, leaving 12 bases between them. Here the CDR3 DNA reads TGTGCCAGCAACTCTTACGGGACGAACACCGGGGAGCTGTTTTTT. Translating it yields CASNSYGTNTGELFF.

DNA of the CDR3: TGCAGCGTTAGTCGAGGCACCGGGGAGCTGTTTTTT. Its protein is CSVSRGTGELFF. The V and J genes are TRBV29-1 and TRBJ2-2; no clear D. This CDR3 is 12 amino acids long. Trimming stripped 5 bases from V and 4 bases from J, with 8 bases between. Germline V gene data show CDR1 as SQVTM and CDR2 as ANQGSEA.

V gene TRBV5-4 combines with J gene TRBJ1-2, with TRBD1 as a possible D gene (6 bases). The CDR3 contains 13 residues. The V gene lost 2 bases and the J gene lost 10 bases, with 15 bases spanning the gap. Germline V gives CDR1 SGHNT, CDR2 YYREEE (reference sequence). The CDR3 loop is CASSFERQVLYTF. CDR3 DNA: TGTGCCAGCAGCTTTGAAAGACAGGTACTCTACACCTTC.